Listed below are T cell receptor beta chains from one sample, sequenced in a study of T cell repertoires in cytomegalovirus infection. In TCRdb, the reads were re-called with MiXCR into one record per CDR3 protein. The repertoire has about 300,000 distinct CDR3 sequences, about 8.8% of them found once; the top ten carry approximately 2.3%. Sequences were obtained from PBMCs. Every receptor here comes from a human donor in good health (CMV status not recorded). Some clones in this sample may be carry-over from other donors' samples. Both conserved end residues are part of each CDR3. Fields, in order: V gene, clone size, J gene, D gene, CDR3 DNA, CDR3 protein. D genes are given only for firm matches. The listing skips clone size in some rows; elsewhere it reads once, few, many or a size class.

>TRBV6-2/TRBV6-3|many|TRBJ2-5|.
TGTGCCAGCAGCAACCATTGGCCGGGATCTCAAGAGACCCAGTACTTC
CASSNHWPGSQETQYF
>TRBV20-1|many|TRBJ2-7|.
TGCAGTGCTAGGGGGGAGGAGCAGTACTTC
CSARGEEQYF
>TRBV10-3|.|TRBJ2-1|.
TGTGCCATCAGTGGGGGGACTGAGGTGCAGTTCTTC
CAISGGTEVQFF
>TRBV28|few|TRBJ2-1|.
TGTGCCAGCGACTTTCCGGGCAGGTCCTACAATGAGCAGTTCTTC
CASDFPGRSYNEQFF
>TRBV27|.|TRBJ1-5|TRBD1
TGTGCCAGCAGTTCCCATGGGACAGTAAAAAATCAGCCCCAGCATTTT
CASSSHGTVKNQPQHF
>TRBV5-5|.|TRBJ2-3|.
TGTGCCAGCAGCTTGGGGGGGCGGGGGCTTAGCACAGATACGCAGTATTTT
CASSLGGRGLSTDTQYF
>TRBV6-1|many|TRBJ2-2|.
TGTGCCAGCAGTCCAGGGGGGACGAACACCGGGGAGCTGTTTTTT
CASSPGGTNTGELFF
>TRBV20-1|many|TRBJ2-5|.
TGCAGTGCTAGACTCGGGGCCCGGGGAGAGACCCAGTACTTC
CSARLGARGETQYF
>TRBV28|.|TRBJ2-3|.
TGTGCCAGCACCCACCTTCGAGACCCAGATACGCAGTATTTT
CASTHLRDPDTQYF
>TRBV7-2|many|TRBJ2-3|.
TGTGCCAGCAGCTCCCCAGGTGGTCTTAGCACAGATACGCAGTATTTT
CASSSPGGLSTDTQYF
>TRBV10-3|many|TRBJ1-6|TRBD1
TGTGCCACCTTTGGACAGGGCAATTCACCCCTCCACTTT
CATFGQGNSPLHF
>TRBV28|.|TRBJ1-2|.
TGTGCCAGCATCCCGACGGTGGGCTATGGCTACACCTTC
CASIPTVGYGYTF
>TRBV25-1|few|TRBJ2-2|TRBD1
TGTGCCAGCAGTGAAAGGGGGCGAGGGTCACACACCGGGGAGCTGTTTTTT
CASSERGRGSHTGELFF
>TRBV28|few|TRBJ1-3|.
TGTGCCAGCAGTACTCCGAGGGGGTCAGGAAACACCATATATTTT
CASSTPRGSGNTIYF
>TRBV15|few|TRBJ2-7|.
TGTGCCACCAGTAGGACAGAGAGTGGCTACGAGCAGTACTTC
CATSRTESGYEQYF
>TRBV24-1|many|TRBJ1-1|.
TGTGCCACCAGTGATAGCCGGGACACCACCCGGAACACTGAAGCTTTCTTT
CATSDSRDTTRNTEAFF
>TRBV29-1|.|TRBJ2-1|.
TGCAGCGTTGTGGGGGGCTCCTACAATGAGCAGTTCTTC
CSVVGGSYNEQFF
>TRBV5-1|many|TRBJ2-7|TRBD2
TGCGCCAGCAGCTTGGACACTAGCGGGGGTGCTTCCTACGAGCAGTACTTC
CASSLDTSGGASYEQYF
>TRBV6-1|few|TRBJ1-1|.
TGTGCCAGCAGGTTTAGCAACACTGAAGCTTTCTTT
CASRFSNTEAFF
>TRBV20-1|few|TRBJ1-2|.
TGCAGTGCTAGAGTCGACAGCGCTAACTATGGCTACACCTTC
CSARVDSANYGYTF
>TRBV7-2|many|TRBJ1-2|.
TGTGCCAGCAGCTTAGGTTCAGAAAACTATGGCTACACCTTC
CASSLGSENYGYTF
>TRBV2|many|TRBJ1-5|.
TGTGCCAGCAGTCGGGAAAAAGGCAATCAGCCCCAGCATTTT
CASSREKGNQPQHF
>TRBV10-3|.|TRBJ1-5|.
TGTGCCATCAGTGATATGGGTTATAGCAATCAGCCCCAGCATTTT
CAISDMGYSNQPQHF
>TRBV6-6|many|TRBJ2-1|TRBD1
TGTGCCAGCAGGGCCCCGGACAGGGGGCTAAATGAGCAGTTCTTC
CASRAPDRGLNEQFF